These T cell receptor beta chains were read from a single sample in a study of blood T cell repertoires in COVID-19. Using immunoSEQ multiplex PCR, the repertoire was profiled, and TCRdb retains in-frame clones only, with some absent. The table includes about 240,000 clones, approximately 80% detected once. The sequenced material came from peripheral blood. The receptors shown here come from a man aged 25 to 40 who had recovered from COVID-19. Both conserved end residues are part of each CDR3. A D gene is named only where the DNA matches it firmly. The size of a clone is reported for some rows only, either as once, few or many, or as a class for expanded clones.

j_call | v_call | d_call | clone_size | cdr3_aa | cdr3_nt
TRBJ1-5 | TRBV19 | TRBD1 | . | CASSRTGAPREGQPQHF | TGTGCCAGTAGTAGGACAGGGGCCCCCAGGGAGGGCCAGCCCCAGCATTTT
TRBJ2-3 | TRBV4-2 | . | . | CASSSSGEGVEQYF | TGTGCCAGCAGCTCATCAGGGGAAGGAGTCGAGCAGTATTTT
TRBJ1-2 | TRBV11-2 | . | . | CASSHTGTAFSYYNGYTF | TGTGCCAGCAGCCATACAGGGACCGCCTTCAGCTACTATAATGGCTACACCTTC
TRBJ2-7 | TRBV2 | . | . | CASSESSYEQYF | TGTGCCAGCAGTGAATCCAGCTACGAGCAGTACTTC
TRBJ2-7 | TRBV10-3 | . | . | CAISQRRGSSSYEQYF | TGTGCCATCAGCCAGCGGAGGGGCTCAAGCTCCTACGAGCAGTACTTC
TRBJ1-6 | TRBV5-1 | . | . | CASSLAEGSNSPLHF | TGCGCCAGCAGCTTGGCGGAGGGCAGTAATTCACCCCTCCACTTT
TRBJ2-1 | TRBV20-1 | . | . | CSAYSSNEQFF | TGCAGTGCCTATTCGAGCAATGAGCAGTTCTTC
TRBJ2-3 | TRBV2 | . | . | CASSLDSIDTQYF | TGTGCCAGCAGTCTCGACTCGATAGATACGCAGTATTTT
TRBJ2-3 | TRBV6-1 | TRBD1 | . | CASSEVDRAVDTQYF | TGTGCCAGCAGTGAAGTAGACAGGGCCGTAGATACGCAGTATTTT
TRBJ1-3 | TRBV5-1 | TRBD1 | once | CASSLGQGQNSGNTIYF | TGCGCCAGCAGCTTAGGTCAGGGACAGAACTCTGGAAACACCATATATTTT
TRBJ1-6 | TRBV5-1 | . | . | CASSKPWTDREPLHF | TGCGCCAGCAGCAAACCCTGGACAGATCGCGAACCCCTCCACTTT
TRBJ2-2 | TRBV5-8 | . | . | CASSLVPAGELFF | TGTGCCAGCAGCTTGGTGCCGGCCGGGGAGCTGTTTTTT
TRBJ1-5 | TRBV4-1 | TRBD1 | . | CASSPETGGNQPQHF | TGCGCCAGCAGCCCCGAGACAGGGGGAAATCAGCCCCAGCATTTT
TRBJ1-2 | TRBV24-1 | TRBD1 | . | CATSDTGTGYGYTF | TGTGCCACCAGTGACACCGGGACAGGGTATGGCTACACCTTC
TRBJ1-1 | TRBV7-9 | . | . | CASSPTANTEAFF | TGTGCCAGCAGCCCCACAGCGAACACTGAAGCTTTCTTT
TRBJ1-4 | TRBV18 | TRBD1 | . | CASSPDRAEKLFF | TGTGCCAGCTCACCAGACAGGGCTGAAAAACTGTTTTTT
TRBJ2-5 | TRBV5-1 | TRBD1 | . | CASSLAGQTNQETQYF | TGCGCCAGCAGCTTGGCGGGACAGACCAACCAAGAGACCCAGTACTTC
TRBJ2-7 | TRBV6-2/TRBV6-3 | . | . | CASSPPSGSGVHEQYF | TGTGCCAGCAGTCCACCATCCGGATCAGGGGTCCACGAGCAGTACTTC
TRBJ2-1 | TRBV6-5 | . | . | CASSYGADYNEQFF | TGTGCCAGCAGTTACGGGGCAGACTACAATGAGCAGTTCTTC
TRBJ2-3 | TRBV4-2 | TRBD2 | once | CASSQSIGGLAGTTPDTQYF | TGTGCCAGCAGCCAATCAATCGGGGGGCTAGCGGGGACCACGCCAGATACGCAGTATTTT
TRBJ1-5 | TRBV6-1 | . | . | CASSEYSSNQPQHF | TGTGCCAGCAGTGAATACAGTAGCAATCAGCCCCAGCATTTT
TRBJ2-1 | TRBV19 | . | . | CASSISGLGRRNEQFF | TGTGCCAGTAGTATATCGGGTCTGGGGAGGAGGAATGAGCAGTTCTTC
TRBJ2-4 | TRBV9 | TRBD2 | . | CASSDGGLAGFPKNIQYF | TGTGCCAGCAGCGATGGGGGACTAGCGGGGTTCCCCAAAAACATTCAGTACTTC
TRBJ2-3 | TRBV7-8 | TRBD2 | . | CASSLDWGGTQYF | TGTGCCAGCAGCTTAGACTGGGGGGGTACGCAGTATTTT
TRBJ1-5 | TRBV5-5 | . | . | CASSFAPGRGNVQPQHF | TGTGCCAGCAGCTTTGCTCCAGGCAGGGGTAACGTCCAGCCCCAGCATTTT
TRBJ2-7 | TRBV6-2/TRBV6-3 | TRBD2 | . | CASSHSGGYEQYF | TGTGCCAGCAGCCACTCGGGGGGTTACGAGCAGTACTTC
TRBJ2-1 | TRBV7-9 | TRBD1 | . | CASSKPGQPYNEQFF | TGTGCCAGCAGCAAACCGGGACAGCCCTACAATGAGCAGTTCTTC
TRBJ1-2 | TRBV19 | . | . | CASSIPYLTPQYGYTF | TGTGCCAGTAGTATACCATATCTGACTCCTCAATATGGCTACACCTTC
TRBJ2-2 | TRBV3-1/TRBV3-2 | TRBD2 | few | CASGLGGRSTGELFF | TGTGCCAGCGGGCTGGGAGGGCGCAGCACCGGGGAGCTGTTTTTT
TRBJ1-2 | TRBV19 | TRBD1 | . | CASSRDRAPYGYTF | TGTGCCAGTAGTCGGGACAGGGCCCCGTATGGCTACACCTTC
TRBJ1-2 | TRBV4-2 | . | few | CASSQAQSGGTGGYTF | TGTGCCAGCAGCCAAGCCCAGTCGGGGGGGACTGGTGGCTACACCTTC
TRBJ2-7 | TRBV5-6 | . | . | CASSFSGVREQYF | TGTGCCAGCAGCTTTTCCGGGGTCCGCGAGCAGTACTTC
TRBJ1-2 | TRBV28 | . | . | CASSPQAHRAGYTF | TGTGCCAGCAGTCCTCAGGCCCACAGGGCGGGCTACACCTTC
TRBJ2-5 | TRBV18 | . | . | CASSSRPPAQETQYF | TGTGCCAGCTCATCCAGGCCGCCGGCCCAGGAGACCCAGTACTTC
TRBJ2-5 | TRBV19 | TRBD2 | . | CASSVGTRETQYF | TGTGCCAGTAGTGTCGGGACTAGAGAGACCCAGTACTTC
TRBJ2-5 | TRBV7-2 | TRBD1 | . | CASSSRTGQETQYF | TGTGCCAGCAGCTCCCGGACAGGTCAAGAGACCCAGTACTTC
TRBJ2-3 | TRBV10-1 | TRBD2 | . | CASSESRAGGQEGTQYF | TGCGCCAGCAGTGAGTCGAGAGCGGGGGGGCAAGAGGGCACGCAGTATTTT
TRBJ2-1 | TRBV7-9 | TRBD2 | . | CASSSGGSGGLDEQFF | TGTGCCAGCAGCTCCGGTGGGAGCGGGGGCCTCGATGAGCAGTTCTTC
TRBJ2-1 | TRBV7-2 | TRBD2 | . | CASSPAGTSNSYNEQFF | TGTGCCAGCAGCCCGGCCGGGACTAGTAATTCCTACAATGAGCAGTTCTTC
TRBJ2-1 | TRBV27 | . | . | CASASSARSYNEQFF | TGTGCCAGCGCCTCCTCGGCTAGATCCTACAATGAGCAGTTCTTC
TRBJ1-2 | TRBV12-5 | TRBD1 | . | CASGLTGGVGYTF | TGTGCTAGTGGTTTGACAGGGGGCGTTGGCTACACCTTC
TRBJ1-1 | TRBV5-4 | . | . | CASSPAGGYVNTEAFF | TGTGCCAGCAGCCCCGCGGGTGGCTATGTGAACACTGAAGCTTTCTTT
TRBJ1-1 | TRBV9 | TRBD1 | few | CASSSGTGLGTEAFF | TGTGCCAGCAGCTCCGGGACAGGGTTGGGCACTGAAGCTTTCTTT
TRBJ2-1 | TRBV5-4 | . | . | CASSPRQLRGVYEQFF | TGTGCCAGCAGCCCGCGGCAATTGCGGGGCGTCTATGAGCAGTTCTTC
TRBJ1-1 | TRBV29-1 | . | . | CSVADRNTEAFF | TGCAGCGTCGCCGACAGGAACACTGAAGCTTTCTTT
TRBJ2-6 | TRBV6-5 | . | . | CASSRLGLANVLTF | TGTGCCAGCAGTAGGCTGGGGCTGGCCAACGTCCTGACTTTC
TRBJ1-6 | TRBV7-2 | . | . | CASSPPTRGSPLHF | TGTGCCAGCAGCCCACCAACCCGGGGTTCACCCCTCCACTTT